The source of this T cell receptor beta chain is a study of glioma-infiltrating T cells after dendritic cell vaccination. Overall study findings and caveats: Higher pretreatment TIL content predicted longer progression-free time and survival.

V lost 8 bases, J lost 3 bases, and 4 bases stayed unmatched. Germline-derived CDR1 and CDR2 are MNHEY and SMNVEV (reference sequence). The CDR3 runs 13 residues. Primers: 60 V beta forward and 13 J beta reverse. Sequencing was performed with immunoSEQ multiplex PCR; in TCRdb, only in-frame clones are kept and a portion is missing. The table has just under 85,000 clones, approximately 90% seen once. Notes on this clone: What it binds is unknown.

This TCR was sampled from a human donor with glioblastoma. Source: blood, taken before dendritic cell vaccination. J is TRBJ2-7 and V is TRBV27; 10 nucleotides match TRBD2. CDR3 DNA sequence: TGTGCCAGCGGCCCTAGCGGGAGCTACGAGCAGTACTTC. Protein sequence: CASGPSGSYEQYF.